Below, one T cell receptor beta chain is given with its context. The data stem from a study of blood T cell repertoires in COVID-19. Study summary: Acute-phase and convalescent COVID-19 samples originated in the United States, Italy and Spain.

Germline V lookup: CDR1 SGHTA, CDR2 FQGNSA. The CDR3 runs 16 residues. V was clipped by 5 bases and J by 0 bases; unmatched bases: 7. Recovery among Cohort 3 donors was established by two negative PCRs, clearance, or symptom resolution. Authors' methods: Amplification from reference gene primers served as the basis for estimated nucleated cell counts. Only in-frame clones appear in the TCRdb table, and some are missing; sequencing was by immunoSEQ multiplex PCR. The D gene and trimming were derived from the DNA, and the V and J assignments and clone size from that table. This table has some 400,000 clones, more than 75% appearing once.

This chain joins TRBV7-2 and TRBJ2-1; TRBD1 matches at 7 bases. Material: PBMCs or T cells enriched from blood (not recorded which). The source is a young man who had recovered from COVID-19. The CDR3 reads CASSPGGQSSYNEQFF. The CDR3, as DNA: TGTGCCAGCAGCCCAGGGGGACAAAGCTCCTACAATGAGCAGTTCTTC. Variable domain in full (rest from reference TRBV7-2 and TRBJ2-1): GAGVSQSPSNKVTEKGKDVELRCDPISGHTALYWYRQSLGQGLEFLIYFQGNSAPDKSGLPSDRFSAERTGGSVSTLTIQRTQQEDSAVYLCASSPGGQSSYNEQFFGPGTRLTVL.